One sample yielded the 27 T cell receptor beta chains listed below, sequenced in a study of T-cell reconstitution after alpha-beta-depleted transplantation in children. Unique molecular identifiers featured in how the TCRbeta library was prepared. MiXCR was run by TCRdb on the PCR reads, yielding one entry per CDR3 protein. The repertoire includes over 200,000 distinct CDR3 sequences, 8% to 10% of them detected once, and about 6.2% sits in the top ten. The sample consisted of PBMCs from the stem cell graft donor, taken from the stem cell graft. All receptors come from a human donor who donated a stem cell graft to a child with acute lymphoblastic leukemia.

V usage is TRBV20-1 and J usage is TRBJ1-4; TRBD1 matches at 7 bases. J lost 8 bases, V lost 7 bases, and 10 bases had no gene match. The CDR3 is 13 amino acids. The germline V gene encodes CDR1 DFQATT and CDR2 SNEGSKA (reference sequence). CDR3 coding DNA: TGCAGTGGGGCCCATCCGGGACAGGAAAAACTGTTTTTT. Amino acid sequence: CSGAHPGQEKLFF.

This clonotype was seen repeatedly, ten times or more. CDR3 sequence reads: CASSPTTDTQYF. The CDR3 region has the DNA TGTGCCAGCAGCCCCACTACGGATACGCAGTATTTT. V is TRBV6-2 or TRBV6-3 and J is TRBJ2-3, with no clear D. Germline CDR1 and CDR2: MNHEY and SVGEGT. The V and J ends lost 6 bases and 6 bases respectively, with 10 bases between them. This CDR3 spans 12 amino acids.

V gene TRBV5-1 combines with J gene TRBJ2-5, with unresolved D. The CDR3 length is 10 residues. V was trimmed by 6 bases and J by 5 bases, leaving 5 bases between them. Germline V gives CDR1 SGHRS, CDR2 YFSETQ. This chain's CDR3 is CASNGETQYF. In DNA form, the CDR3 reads TGCGCCAGCAACGGGGAGACCCAGTACTTC.

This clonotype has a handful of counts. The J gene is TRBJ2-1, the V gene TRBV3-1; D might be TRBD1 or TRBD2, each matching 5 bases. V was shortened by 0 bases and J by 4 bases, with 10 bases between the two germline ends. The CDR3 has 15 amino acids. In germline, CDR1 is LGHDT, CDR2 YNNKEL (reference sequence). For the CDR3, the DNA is TGTGCCAGCAGCCAAGAGTGGGACCGGTACAATGAGCAGTTCTTC. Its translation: CASSQEWDRYNEQFF.

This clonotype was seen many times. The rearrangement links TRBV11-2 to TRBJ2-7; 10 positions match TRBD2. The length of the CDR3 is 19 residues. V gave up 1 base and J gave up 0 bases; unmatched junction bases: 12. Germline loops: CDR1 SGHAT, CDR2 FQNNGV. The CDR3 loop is CASSLVPPVAGGNSYEQYF. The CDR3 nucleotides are TGTGCCAGCAGCTTAGTTCCCCCCGTAGCGGGGGGTAACTCCTACGAGCAGTACTTC.

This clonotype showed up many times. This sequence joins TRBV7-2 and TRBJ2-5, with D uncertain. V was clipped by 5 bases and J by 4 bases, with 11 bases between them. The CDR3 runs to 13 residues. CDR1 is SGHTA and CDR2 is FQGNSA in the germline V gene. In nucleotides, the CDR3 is TGTGCCAGCAGCATGGACGGATTAGAGACCCAGTACTTC. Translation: CASSMDGLETQYF.

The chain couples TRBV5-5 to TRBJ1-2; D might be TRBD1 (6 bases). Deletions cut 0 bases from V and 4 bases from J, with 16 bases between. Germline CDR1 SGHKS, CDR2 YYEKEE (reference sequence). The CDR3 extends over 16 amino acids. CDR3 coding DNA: TGTGCCAGCAGCTTGGAGCAGGGGCGCCGAGGCTATGGCTACACCTTC. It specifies CASSLEQGRRGYGYTF.

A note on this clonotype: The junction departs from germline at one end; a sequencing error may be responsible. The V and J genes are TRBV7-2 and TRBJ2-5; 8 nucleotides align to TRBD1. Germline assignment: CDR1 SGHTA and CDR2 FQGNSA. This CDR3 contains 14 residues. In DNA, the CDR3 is TGTGACAGCAGCGATAGGACAGGGCAAGAGACCCAGTACTTC. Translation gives CDSSDRTGQETQYF.

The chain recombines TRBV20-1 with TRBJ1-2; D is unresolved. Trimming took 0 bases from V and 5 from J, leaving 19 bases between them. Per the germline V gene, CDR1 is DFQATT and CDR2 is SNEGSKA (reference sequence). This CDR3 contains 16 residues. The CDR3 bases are TGCAGTGCTAGAGATCTATTGGCCCCGGATGGGTATGGCTACACCTTC. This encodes CSARDLLAPDGYGYTF.

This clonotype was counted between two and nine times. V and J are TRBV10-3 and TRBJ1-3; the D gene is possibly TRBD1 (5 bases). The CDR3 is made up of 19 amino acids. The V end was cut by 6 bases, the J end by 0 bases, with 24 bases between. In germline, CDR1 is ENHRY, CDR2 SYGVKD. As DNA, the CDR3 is TGTGCCATCAGAACAAAACCCTACCGGGACGCCAGCTCTGGAAACACCATATATTTT. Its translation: CAIRTKPYRDASSGNTIYF.

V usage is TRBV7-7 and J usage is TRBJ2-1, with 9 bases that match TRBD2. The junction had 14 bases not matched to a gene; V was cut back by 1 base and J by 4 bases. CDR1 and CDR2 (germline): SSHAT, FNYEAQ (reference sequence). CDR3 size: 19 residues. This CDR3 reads CASSLESAGGYKQYNEQFF. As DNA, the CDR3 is TGTGCCAGCAGCTTAGAATCCGCGGGGGGGTACAAACAATACAATGAGCAGTTCTTC.

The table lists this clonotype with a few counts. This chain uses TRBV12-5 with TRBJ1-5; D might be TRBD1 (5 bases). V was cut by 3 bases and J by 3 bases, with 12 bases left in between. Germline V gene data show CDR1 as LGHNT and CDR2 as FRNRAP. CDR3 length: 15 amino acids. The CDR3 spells CASGLGRANNQPQHF. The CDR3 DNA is TGTGCTAGTGGTTTAGGCAGGGCAAACAATCAGCCCCAGCATTTT.

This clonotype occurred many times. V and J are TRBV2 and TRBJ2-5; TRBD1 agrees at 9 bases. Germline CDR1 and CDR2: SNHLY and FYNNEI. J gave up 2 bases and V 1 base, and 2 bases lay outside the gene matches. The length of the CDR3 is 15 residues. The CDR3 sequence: CASSEGGTGQETQYF. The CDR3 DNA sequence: TGTGCCAGCAGTGAAGGAGGGACAGGGCAAGAGACCCAGTACTTC.

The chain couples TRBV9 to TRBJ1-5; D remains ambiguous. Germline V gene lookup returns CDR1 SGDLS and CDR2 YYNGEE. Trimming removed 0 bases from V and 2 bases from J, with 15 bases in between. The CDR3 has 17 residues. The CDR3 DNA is TGTGCCAGCAGCGTAGAAGCATCCGGGCCGGGCAATCAGCCCCAGCATTTT. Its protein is CASSVEASGPGNQPQHF.

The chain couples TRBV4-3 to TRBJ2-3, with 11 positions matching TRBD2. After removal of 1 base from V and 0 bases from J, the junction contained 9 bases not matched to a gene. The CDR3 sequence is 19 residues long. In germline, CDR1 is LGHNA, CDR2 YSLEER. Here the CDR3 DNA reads TGCGCCAGCAGCCAAGGAGCGCCTAGCGGGGGGAAGAGCACAGATACGCAGTATTTT. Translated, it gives CASSQGAPSGGKSTDTQYF.

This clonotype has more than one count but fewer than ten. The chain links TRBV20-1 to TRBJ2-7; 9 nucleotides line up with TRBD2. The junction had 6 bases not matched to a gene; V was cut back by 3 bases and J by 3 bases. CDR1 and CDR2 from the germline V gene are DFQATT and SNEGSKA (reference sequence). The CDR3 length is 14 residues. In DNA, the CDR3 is TGCAGTGCTAGGGGGACTAGCATAGTCTACGAGCAGTACTTC. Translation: CSARGTSIVYEQYF.

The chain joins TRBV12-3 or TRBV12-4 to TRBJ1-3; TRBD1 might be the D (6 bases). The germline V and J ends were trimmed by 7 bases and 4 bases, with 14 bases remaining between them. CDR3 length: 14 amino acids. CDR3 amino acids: CASNQGMRGNTIYF. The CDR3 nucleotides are TGTGCCAGCAACCAGGGGATGCGGGGAAACACCATATATTTT.

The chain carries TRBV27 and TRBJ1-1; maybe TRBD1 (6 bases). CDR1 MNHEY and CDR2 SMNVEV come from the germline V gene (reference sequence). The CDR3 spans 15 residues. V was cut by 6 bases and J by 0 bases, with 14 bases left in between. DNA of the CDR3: TGTGCCAGCAGGAAAAACGGGGGCATGAACACTGAAGCTTTCTTT. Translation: CASRKNGGMNTEAFF.

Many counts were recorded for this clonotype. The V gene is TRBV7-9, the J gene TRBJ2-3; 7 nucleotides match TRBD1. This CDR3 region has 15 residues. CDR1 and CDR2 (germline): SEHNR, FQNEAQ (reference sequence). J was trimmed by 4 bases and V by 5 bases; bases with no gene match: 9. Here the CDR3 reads CASSGGTARSDTQYF. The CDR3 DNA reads TGTGCCAGCAGCGGTGGGACAGCAAGGTCAGATACGCAGTATTTT.

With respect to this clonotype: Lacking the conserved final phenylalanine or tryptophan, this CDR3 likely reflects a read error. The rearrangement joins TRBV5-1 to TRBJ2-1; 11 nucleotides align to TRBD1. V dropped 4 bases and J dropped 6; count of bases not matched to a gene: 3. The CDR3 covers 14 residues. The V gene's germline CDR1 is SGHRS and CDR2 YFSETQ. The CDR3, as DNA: TGCGCCAGCAGCCTCGGGACAGGGGGCAATGAGCAGTTCGTC. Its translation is CASSLGTGGNEQFV.

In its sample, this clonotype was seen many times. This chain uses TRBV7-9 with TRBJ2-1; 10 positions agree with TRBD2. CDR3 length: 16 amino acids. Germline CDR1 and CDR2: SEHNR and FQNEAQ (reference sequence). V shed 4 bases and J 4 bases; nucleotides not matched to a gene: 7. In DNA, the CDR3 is TGTGCCAGCAGCTCCGATAGCGGGGGGATTTACAATGAGCAGTTCTTC. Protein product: CASSSDSGGIYNEQFF. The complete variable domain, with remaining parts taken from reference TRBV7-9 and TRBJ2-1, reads DTGVSQNPRHKITKRGQNVTFRCDPISEHNRLYWYRQTLGQGPEFLTYFQNEAQLEKSRLLSDRFSAERPKGSFSTLEIQRTEQGDSAMYLCASSSDSGGIYNEQFFGPGTRLTVL.

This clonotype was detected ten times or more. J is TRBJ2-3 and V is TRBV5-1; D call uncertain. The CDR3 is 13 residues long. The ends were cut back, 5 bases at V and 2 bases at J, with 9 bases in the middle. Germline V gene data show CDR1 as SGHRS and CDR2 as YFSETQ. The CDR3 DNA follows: TGCGCCAGCAGTGTAAGCCTCACAGATACGCAGTATTTT. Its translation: CASSVSLTDTQYF.

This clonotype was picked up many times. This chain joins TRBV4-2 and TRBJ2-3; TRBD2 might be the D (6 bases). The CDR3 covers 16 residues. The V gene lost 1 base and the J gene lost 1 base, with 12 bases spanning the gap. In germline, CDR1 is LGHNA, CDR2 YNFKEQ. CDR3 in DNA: TGTGCCAGCAGCCAAGTTGGCGGGACGCGCACAGATACGCAGTATTTT. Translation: CASSQVGGTRTDTQYF.

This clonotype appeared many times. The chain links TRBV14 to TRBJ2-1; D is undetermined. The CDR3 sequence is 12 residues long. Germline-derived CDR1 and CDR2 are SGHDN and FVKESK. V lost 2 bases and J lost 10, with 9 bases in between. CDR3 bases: TGTGCCAGCAGCCAAAGGACGGACGAGCAGTTCTTC. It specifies CASSQRTDEQFF.

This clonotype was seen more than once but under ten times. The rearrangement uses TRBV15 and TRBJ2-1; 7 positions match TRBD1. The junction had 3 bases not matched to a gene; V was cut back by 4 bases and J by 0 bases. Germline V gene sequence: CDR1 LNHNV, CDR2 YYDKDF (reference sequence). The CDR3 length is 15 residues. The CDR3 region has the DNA TGTGCCACCAGCACAGACAGGGCCTCCTACAATGAGCAGTTCTTC. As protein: CATSTDRASYNEQFF.

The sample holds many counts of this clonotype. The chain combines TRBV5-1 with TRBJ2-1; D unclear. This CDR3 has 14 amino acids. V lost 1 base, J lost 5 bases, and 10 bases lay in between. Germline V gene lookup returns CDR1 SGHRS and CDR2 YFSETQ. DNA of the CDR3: TGCGCCAGCAGCTTGAAGGTTGGCGACAATGAGCAGTTCTTC. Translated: CASSLKVGDNEQFF. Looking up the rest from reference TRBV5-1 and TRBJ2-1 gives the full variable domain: KAGVTQTPRYLIKTRGQQVTLSCSPISGHRSVSWYQQTPGQGLQFLFEYFSETQRNKGNFPGRFSGRQFSNSRSEMNVSTLELGDSALYLCASSLKVGDNEQFFGPGTRLTVL.

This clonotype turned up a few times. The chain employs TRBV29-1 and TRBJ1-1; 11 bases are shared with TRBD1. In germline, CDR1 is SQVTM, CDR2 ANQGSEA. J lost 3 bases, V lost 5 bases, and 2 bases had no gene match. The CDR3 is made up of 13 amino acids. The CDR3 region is CSVRGQGDTEAFF. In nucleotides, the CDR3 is TGCAGCGTTCGGGGACAGGGGGACACTGAAGCTTTCTTT.